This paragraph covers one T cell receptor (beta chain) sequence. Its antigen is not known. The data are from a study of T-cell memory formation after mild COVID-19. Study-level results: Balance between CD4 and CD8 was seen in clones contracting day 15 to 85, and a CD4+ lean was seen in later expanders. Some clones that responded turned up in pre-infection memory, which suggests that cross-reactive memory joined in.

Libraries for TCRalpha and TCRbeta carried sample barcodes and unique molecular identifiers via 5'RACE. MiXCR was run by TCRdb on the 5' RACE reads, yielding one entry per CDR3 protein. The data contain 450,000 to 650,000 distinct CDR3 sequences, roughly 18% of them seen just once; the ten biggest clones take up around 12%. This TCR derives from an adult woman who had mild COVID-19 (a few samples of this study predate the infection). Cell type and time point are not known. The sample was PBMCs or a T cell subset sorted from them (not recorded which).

CDR3 sequence (DNA): TGTGCCAGCAGTTACTTCCCACAGGGGGGAACTAATGAAAAACTGTTTTTT. Amino acid sequence: CASSYFPQGGTNEKLFF. The chain combines TRBV6-6 with TRBJ1-4; 8 positions agree with TRBD1. Germline assignment: CDR1 MNHNY and CDR2 SVGAGI (reference sequence). The length of the CDR3 is 17 residues. V lost 1 base to trimming and J lost 1 base; unmatched junction nucleotides: 5.